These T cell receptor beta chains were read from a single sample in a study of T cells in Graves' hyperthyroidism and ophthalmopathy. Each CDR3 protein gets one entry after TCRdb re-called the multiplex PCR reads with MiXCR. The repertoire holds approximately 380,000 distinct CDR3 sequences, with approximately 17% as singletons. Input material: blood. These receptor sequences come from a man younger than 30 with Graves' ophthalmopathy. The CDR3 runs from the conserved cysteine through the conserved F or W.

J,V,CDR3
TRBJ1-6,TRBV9,CASSVGIRGGSPLHF
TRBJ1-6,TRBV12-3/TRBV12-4,CASRADRTNSPLHF
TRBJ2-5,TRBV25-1,CASHRWGSETQYF
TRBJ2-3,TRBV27,CASSFKGLAGLDVTDTQYF
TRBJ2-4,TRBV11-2,CASSLGKTGGTKNIQYF
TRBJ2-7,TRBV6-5,CASSYREGGYEQYF
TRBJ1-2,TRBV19,CASSIPGQWEQPYGYTF
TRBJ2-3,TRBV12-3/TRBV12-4,CASSSENTDTQYF
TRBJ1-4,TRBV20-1,CSARRAVEKLFF
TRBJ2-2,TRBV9,CASSPFTGELFF
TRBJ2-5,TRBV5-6,CASSSAGGPGETQYF
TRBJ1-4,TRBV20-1,CSARSAQGFQANEKLFF
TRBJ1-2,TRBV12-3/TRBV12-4,CASSGGGSSGYTF
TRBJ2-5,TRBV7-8,CASSLSDRGSWDF
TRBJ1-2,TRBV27,CASSLSLGVGGYTF
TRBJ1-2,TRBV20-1,CSADRTGHYGYTF